This is a list of T cell receptor beta chains from one sample in a study of blood T cell repertoires in COVID-19. Measured with immunoSEQ multiplex PCR; TCRdb has only the in-frame clones, and not every one. In the table there are about 150,000 clones, roughly nine tenths of which are singletons. The sample taken for sequencing was peripheral blood. The source is a woman aged 70-85 years with acute or convalescent COVID-19. Each CDR3 is given with its conserved first and last residue. Each record gives: clone size, D gene, J gene, CDR3 length, V gene, CDR3 DNA, CDR3 protein. A D gene is named only where the DNA matches it firmly. Where a row states a size, it is once, few, many or the class of an expanded clone; other rows omit it.

abundance: -
d_gene: -
j_gene: TRBJ2-3
len: 15
v_gene: TRBV5-8
CDR3nt: TGTGCCAGCAGCTTATCCGGGGGAGGCACAGATACGCAGTATTTT
CDR3aa: CASSLSGGGTDTQYF

abundance: -
d_gene: TRBD1
j_gene: TRBJ1-1
len: 15
v_gene: TRBV6-5
CDR3nt: TGTGCCAGCAGCCGGGACAGGGGACGGAGCACTGAAGCTTTCTTT
CDR3aa: CASSRDRGRSTEAFF

abundance: -
d_gene: TRBD1
j_gene: TRBJ2-1
len: 17
v_gene: TRBV5-4
CDR3nt: TGTGCCAGCAGCTTGGCTCCACAGGGGGCGGCGGGGAATGAGCAGTTCTTC
CDR3aa: CASSLAPQGAAGNEQFF

abundance: -
d_gene: -
j_gene: TRBJ2-1
len: 14
v_gene: TRBV9
CDR3nt: TGTGCCAGCACCCCACTGGGCACCGTCAATGAGCAGTTCTTC
CDR3aa: CASTPLGTVNEQFF

abundance: -
d_gene: -
j_gene: TRBJ1-1
len: 14
v_gene: TRBV7-9
CDR3nt: TGTGCCAGCAGCCACGGCCAGGGTAATGTTGAAGCTTTCTTT
CDR3aa: CASSHGQGNVEAFF

abundance: -
d_gene: -
j_gene: TRBJ2-5
len: 13
v_gene: TRBV10-3
CDR3nt: TGTGCCATCAGGGCAAGGGGGGGAGAGACCCAGTACTTC
CDR3aa: CAIRARGGETQYF

abundance: once
d_gene: TRBD1
j_gene: TRBJ2-5
len: 15
v_gene: TRBV5-3
CDR3nt: TGTGCCAGAAGGTACCGGGACAGGGACCAAGAGACCCAGTACTTC
CDR3aa: CARRYRDRDQETQYF

abundance: -
d_gene: TRBD2
j_gene: TRBJ2-5
len: 16
v_gene: TRBV6-2/TRBV6-3
CDR3nt: TGTGCCAGCAGTTACCAGCGGGGTCGCTGGTTGGAGACCCAGTACTTC
CDR3aa: CASSYQRGRWLETQYF

abundance: once
d_gene: TRBD2
j_gene: TRBJ2-1
len: 15
v_gene: TRBV5-1
CDR3nt: TGCGCCAGCAGCTTGTCGGGGGGATCCTACAATGAGCAGTTCTTC
CDR3aa: CASSLSGGSYNEQFF

abundance: -
d_gene: -
j_gene: TRBJ2-7
len: 13
v_gene: TRBV3-1/TRBV3-2
CDR3nt: TGTGCCAGCAGCCCGACAGAGCCCTACGAGCAGTACTTC
CDR3aa: CASSPTEPYEQYF

abundance: few
d_gene: TRBD1
j_gene: TRBJ1-1
len: 15
v_gene: TRBV18
CDR3nt: TGTGCCAGCTCACCCGGACAGGGGGCGGTCTCTGAAGCTTTCTTT
CDR3aa: CASSPGQGAVSEAFF

abundance: -
d_gene: -
j_gene: TRBJ2-1
len: 14
v_gene: TRBV3-1/TRBV3-2
CDR3nt: TGTGCCAGCAGCCTCCCCGGACAGTACAATGAGCAGTTCTTC
CDR3aa: CASSLPGQYNEQFF

abundance: -
d_gene: -
j_gene: TRBJ1-1
len: 14
v_gene: TRBV5-4
CDR3nt: TGTGCCAGCAGCTTGAGGGAGCCGAACACTGAAGCTTTCTTT
CDR3aa: CASSLREPNTEAFF

abundance: -
d_gene: -
j_gene: TRBJ2-4
len: 16
v_gene: TRBV6-1
CDR3nt: TGTGCCAGCAGTGAGAGGCCCAGGGTAGCCAAAAACATTCAGTACTTC
CDR3aa: CASSERPRVAKNIQYF

abundance: -
d_gene: TRBD1
j_gene: TRBJ1-2
len: 17
v_gene: TRBV4-1
CDR3nt: TGCGCCAGCAGCCAAGAGCCTACAGGGGGTGGCTACTATGGCTACACCTTC
CDR3aa: CASSQEPTGGGYYGYTF

abundance: -
d_gene: TRBD1
j_gene: TRBJ1-1
len: 15
v_gene: TRBV6-2/TRBV6-3
CDR3nt: TGTGCCAGCAGTTACTCGACAGGGGCGGCCACTGAAGCTTTCTTT
CDR3aa: CASSYSTGAATEAFF

abundance: -
d_gene: -
j_gene: TRBJ1-2
len: 14
v_gene: TRBV6-5
CDR3nt: TGTGCCAGCAGTTACTTCGGGAGGCAGGAACAGCTCTACTTC
CDR3aa: CASSYFGRQEQLYF

abundance: few
d_gene: -
j_gene: TRBJ2-7
len: 13
v_gene: TRBV5-1
CDR3nt: TGCGCCAGCAGGGTGGCAGGGCTAGGCGAGCAGTACTTC
CDR3aa: CASRVAGLGEQYF

abundance: few
d_gene: -
j_gene: TRBJ1-6
len: 16
v_gene: TRBV3-1/TRBV3-2
CDR3nt: TGTGCCAGCGCCCCGGTGGGGGGACTGGTTAATTCACCCCTCCACTTT
CDR3aa: CASAPVGGLVNSPLHF

abundance: -
d_gene: -
j_gene: TRBJ2-1
len: 15
v_gene: TRBV29-1
CDR3nt: TGCAGCGTTCCTGGCCCTTCGGGCTCCTACAATGAGCAGTTCTTC
CDR3aa: CSVPGPSGSYNEQFF

abundance: -
d_gene: TRBD2
j_gene: TRBJ2-3
len: 18
v_gene: TRBV11-3
CDR3nt: TGTGCCAGCAGCGCCGGGACTAGCGGGAGTATACGCACAGATACGCAGTATTTT
CDR3aa: CASSAGTSGSIRTDTQYF

abundance: -
d_gene: -
j_gene: TRBJ1-5
len: 16
v_gene: TRBV6-1
CDR3nt: TGTGCCAGCAGTGAAATGCCGACGGGTAGCAATCAGCCCCAGCATTTT
CDR3aa: CASSEMPTGSNQPQHF

abundance: -
d_gene: -
j_gene: TRBJ1-4
len: 17
v_gene: TRBV27
CDR3nt: TGTGCCAGCAGTCCGCGACCCGCGTCGGGAGGGGGTGAAAAACTGTTTTTT
CDR3aa: CASSPRPASGGGEKLFF

abundance: -
d_gene: -
j_gene: TRBJ2-3
len: 13
v_gene: TRBV29-1
CDR3nt: TGCAGCGTTGAAGTTTCAATTTTTGATACGCAGTATTTT
CDR3aa: CSVEVSIFDTQYF

abundance: once
d_gene: TRBD1
j_gene: TRBJ1-4
len: 17
v_gene: TRBV28
CDR3nt: TGTGCCAGCAGTTTATTGGGCAGGGGGCTAACTAATGAAAAACTGTTTTTT
CDR3aa: CASSLLGRGLTNEKLFF

abundance: few
d_gene: TRBD1
j_gene: TRBJ2-7
len: 15
v_gene: TRBV9
CDR3nt: TGTGCCAGCAGCGTGGGTGGACAGGGGGATTACGAGCAGTACTTC
CDR3aa: CASSVGGQGDYEQYF

abundance: -
d_gene: TRBD1
j_gene: TRBJ1-3
len: 16
v_gene: TRBV4-2
CDR3nt: TGTGCCAGCAGCATCGGGACAGGGGAAGCTGGAAACACCATATATTTT
CDR3aa: CASSIGTGEAGNTIYF

abundance: -
d_gene: TRBD1
j_gene: TRBJ2-5
len: 14
v_gene: TRBV4-3
CDR3nt: TGCGCCAGCAGCCAATCCAGGGGGCGTGAGACCCAGTACTTC
CDR3aa: CASSQSRGRETQYF

abundance: -
d_gene: TRBD2
j_gene: TRBJ2-1
len: 16
v_gene: TRBV3-1/TRBV3-2
CDR3nt: TGTGCCAGCAGCCAAGAGACCCTAGCGGGAGCGTCTGAGCAGTTCTTC
CDR3aa: CASSQETLAGASEQFF

abundance: -
d_gene: -
j_gene: TRBJ1-4
len: 16
v_gene: TRBV7-8
CDR3nt: TGTGCCAGCAGCTTGGCTCTGCTTGCAACTAATGAAAAACTGTTTTTT
CDR3aa: CASSLALLATNEKLFF

abundance: -
d_gene: TRBD1
j_gene: TRBJ1-4
len: 14
v_gene: TRBV7-9
CDR3nt: TGTGCCAGCAGCCGAGGGACAGAAATCGAAAAACTGTTTTTT
CDR3aa: CASSRGTEIEKLFF

abundance: -
d_gene: -
j_gene: TRBJ1-5
len: 16
v_gene: TRBV15
CDR3nt: TGTGCCACCAGCACCCTACCTTGGCAGGGGTCACGGCCCCAGCATTTT
CDR3aa: CATSTLPWQGSRPQHF

abundance: -
d_gene: -
j_gene: TRBJ2-2
len: 14
v_gene: TRBV3-1/TRBV3-2
CDR3nt: TGTGCCAGCAGTCGCAGGGGTAGCACCGGGGAGCTGTTTTTT
CDR3aa: CASSRRGSTGELFF

abundance: -
d_gene: -
j_gene: TRBJ1-4
len: 14
v_gene: TRBV6-2/TRBV6-3
CDR3nt: TGTGCCAGCAGTGCCAGGGGCGGACGCGAAAAACTGTTTTTT
CDR3aa: CASSARGGREKLFF

abundance: -
d_gene: -
j_gene: TRBJ1-3
len: 15
v_gene: TRBV6-5
CDR3nt: TGTGCCAGCAGTCCTGGACTCCTCTCTGGAAACACCATATATTTT
CDR3aa: CASSPGLLSGNTIYF

abundance: -
d_gene: -
j_gene: TRBJ2-4
len: 15
v_gene: TRBV3-1/TRBV3-2
CDR3nt: TGTGCCAGCAGCCAAGAGACAGGAGCCAAAAACATTCAGTACTTC
CDR3aa: CASSQETGAKNIQYF

abundance: -
d_gene: TRBD1
j_gene: TRBJ1-1
len: 13
v_gene: TRBV7-7
CDR3nt: TGTGCCAGCAGCTCGGGACAGATCACTGAAGCTTTCTTT
CDR3aa: CASSSGQITEAFF

abundance: -
d_gene: TRBD2
j_gene: TRBJ2-7
len: 16
v_gene: TRBV19
CDR3nt: TGTGCCAGTAGTGTCCAACCGGGCCTCGGGGGGAACGAGCAGTACTTC
CDR3aa: CASSVQPGLGGNEQYF

abundance: -
d_gene: TRBD1
j_gene: TRBJ2-2
len: 16
v_gene: TRBV2
CDR3nt: TGTGCCAGCAGCCGCGGACAGGGGGCGACCACCGGGGAGCTGTTTTTT
CDR3aa: CASSRGQGATTGELFF

abundance: -
d_gene: TRBD1
j_gene: TRBJ1-5
len: 16
v_gene: TRBV4-1
CDR3nt: TGCGCCAGCAGCCAAGACCCGGACAGGGGAAGACAGCCCCAGCATTTT
CDR3aa: CASSQDPDRGRQPQHF

abundance: -
d_gene: TRBD1
j_gene: TRBJ1-1
len: 14
v_gene: TRBV30
CDR3nt: TGTGCCTGGAGCACAGGGGTCGGGAACACTGAAGCTTTCTTT
CDR3aa: CAWSTGVGNTEAFF